This record covers a single TCR beta chain. What it binds is not known. The CDR3 length is 14 residues. Germline V gene lookup returns CDR1 GTSNPN and CDR2 SVGIG (reference sequence). V shed 3 bases and J 5 bases; nucleotides not matched to a gene: 6. Cell sorting via CD45RO/CCR7/CD25/CD127/CD95/CD27 was performed to obtain CD4+ naive, central memory, regulatory and stem cell-like memory cells. The authors reverse transcribed all of the isolated RNA, so sequencing captured expressed TCRB transcripts. Profiled with immunoSEQ multiplex PCR; TCRdb holds only in-frame clones, not every one. Of 300,000 or so clones in the sample, less than 15% are singletons; the top ten hold 0.015%. The data originate from a study of beta chain features in type 1 diabetes. Study conclusions and caveats: Naive, central memory and regulatory TCRB repertoires appeared more similar among patients than healthy donors. All four CD4+ subsets from Type 1 diabetes patients carried moderately but significantly shorter TCRB CDR3s. PCR, the amplification step, might favor shorter templates, equally in patients and controls. There was no resolution here of whether HLA type influences TCRB rearrangement.

The V call is TRBV30, the J call TRBJ1-4, with TRBD1 matching 7 bases. The sequence was collected from a woman between 18 and 30 years old with type 1 diabetes. The sample taken for sequencing was naive CD4+ T cells from blood. This chain's CDR3 is CAWSAGQINEKLFF. DNA for the CDR3: TGTGCCTGGAGCGCGGGACAGATAAATGAAAAACTGTTTTTT.